Following are 11 T cell receptor beta chains from one sample sequenced in a study of cytomegalovirus exposure and HLA in healthy donors. Data came from immunoSEQ multiplex PCR; TCRdb stores just in-frame clones and leaves some out. The sample has some 140,000 clones, roughly 90% seen once; the top ten hold approximately 3%. Sample: PBMCs. The receptors originated from a man aged 18-30 years in good health and CMV-seronegative.

This chain links TRBV6-1 with TRBJ1-1, with 7 positions matching TRBD1. Germline CDR1 and CDR2: MNHNS and SASEGT. The CDR3 is made up of 12 amino acids. V dropped 6 bases and J dropped 5; count of bases not matched to a gene: 3. The CDR3 nucleotides read TGTGCCAGCAGAGGACAGGTTACTGAAGCTTTCTTT. Its protein product is CASRGQVTEAFF.

The chain is built from TRBV27 and TRBJ2-1; tentatively, D is TRBD2 (5 bases). Trimming pared 4 bases from V and 0 bases from J, leaving 19 bases between. This CDR3 spans 18 amino acids. Per the germline V gene, CDR1 is MNHEY and CDR2 is SMNVEV (reference sequence). The CDR3 sequence is CASSSLDFLLPSYNEQFF. Written as DNA, the CDR3 is TGTGCCAGCAGTTCCCTGGACTTTCTCCTCCCCTCCTACAATGAGCAGTTCTTC.

Remarks on this clone: A junction boundary mismatches the germline segment, possibly from a read error. The rearrangement joins TRBV7-9 to TRBJ1-2; tentative D call: TRBD1 (6 bases). The CDR3 covers 12 residues. Germline V gene sequence: CDR1 SEHNR, CDR2 FQNEAQ (reference sequence). CDR3 protein: CASSLVLGATAF. The CDR3 bases are TGTGCCAGCAGCTTAGTGCTGGGGGCCACAGCCTTC.

This clone has more than one count but fewer than ten. The gene calls are TRBV5-1 and TRBJ2-1, with TRBD2 identical over 10 bases. V dropped 3 bases and J dropped 5; count of bases not matched to a gene: 8. The V gene's germline CDR1 is SGHRS and CDR2 YFSETQ. The CDR3 contains 16 residues. The CDR3 sequence is CASSWESGGAHNEQFF. In DNA, the CDR3 is TGCGCCAGCAGCTGGGAGAGCGGGGGGGCCCACAATGAGCAGTTCTTC.

The genes are TRBV6-5 and TRBJ1-5, with 7 nucleotides matching TRBD1. Germline CDR1 is MNHEY and CDR2 is SVGAGI. J gave up 3 bases and V 2 bases, and 1 base lay outside the gene matches. There are 14 residues in the CDR3. As DNA, the CDR3 is TGTGCCAGCAGTTACACAGGGGCCAATCAGCCCCAGCATTTT. Translating it yields CASSYTGANQPQHF.

The gene calls are TRBV27 and TRBJ1-2, with 9 bases aligning to TRBD1. J lost 7 bases, V lost 6 bases, and 9 bases had no gene match. The CDR3 has 14 residues. Germline values: CDR1 MNHEY, CDR2 SMNVEV (reference sequence). This CDR3 reads CASRTGTGRFGYTF. The CDR3 coding sequence is TGTGCCAGCAGGACCGGGACAGGGAGGTTTGGCTACACCTTC.

As DNA, the CDR3 is TGTGCCAGCAGCTTAATTTCGGACGAGCAGTACTTC. Its translation: CASSLISDEQYF. J is TRBJ2-7 and V is TRBV11-2; D unclear. Looked up from germline, CDR1 is SGHAT and CDR2 is FQNNGV. This CDR3 contains 12 residues. With 2 bases removed from V and 5 bases from J, the gap between germline ends came to 7 bases.

This rearrangement joins TRBV7-9 to TRBJ1-2; 7 bases line up with TRBD1. CDR1 is SEHNR and CDR2 is FQNEAQ in the germline V gene (reference sequence). V was clipped by 1 base and J by 4 bases; unmatched bases: 18. The CDR3 is 19 residues long. The DNA of the CDR3 is TGTGCCAGCAGCTTAGGGCTTGGTAGGACAGGCCCGGCTGGCTATGGCTACACCTTC. Protein sequence: CASSLGLGRTGPAGYGYTF.

This sequence joins TRBV4-1 and TRBJ2-1; 10 nucleotides match TRBD2. V lost 0 bases, J lost 4 bases, and 9 bases stayed unmatched. The V gene's germline CDR1 is MGHRA and CDR2 YSYEKL. The CDR3 loop spans 18 amino acids. This CDR3 is CASSQDWASGRSYNEQFF. The DNA of the CDR3 is TGCGCCAGCAGCCAAGATTGGGCTAGCGGGAGATCATACAATGAGCAGTTCTTC.

V gene TRBV18 combines with J gene TRBJ1-1, with D unclear. The germline CDR1 and CDR2 sequences are KGHSH and LQKENI. Trimming removed 3 bases at V and 1 base at J, with 15 bases between. The CDR3 is 16 residues long. CDR3 loop: CASSPNGGTPNTEAFF. The CDR3 DNA reads as TGTGCCAGCTCACCTAATGGAGGCACCCCGAACACTGAAGCTTTCTTT.

V gene TRBV11-2 combines with J gene TRBJ1-4; unclear D gene. V shed 5 bases and J shed 3 bases, with 10 bases lying between them. The CDR3 length is 14 residues. The germline V gene has CDR1 SGHAT and CDR2 FQNNGV. The CDR3 region is CASSPRQANEKLFF. The CDR3 region has the DNA TGTGCCAGCAGCCCCCGACAAGCTAATGAAAAACTGTTTTTT.